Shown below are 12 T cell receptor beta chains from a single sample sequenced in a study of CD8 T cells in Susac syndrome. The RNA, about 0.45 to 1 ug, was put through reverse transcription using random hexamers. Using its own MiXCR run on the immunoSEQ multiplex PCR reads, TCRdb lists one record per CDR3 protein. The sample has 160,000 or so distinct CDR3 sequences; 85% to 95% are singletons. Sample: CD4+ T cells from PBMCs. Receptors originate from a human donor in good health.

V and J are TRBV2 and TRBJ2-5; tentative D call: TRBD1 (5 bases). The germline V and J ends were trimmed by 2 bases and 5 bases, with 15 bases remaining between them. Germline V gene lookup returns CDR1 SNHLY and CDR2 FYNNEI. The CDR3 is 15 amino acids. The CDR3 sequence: CASSEIGQGWETQYF. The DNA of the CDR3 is TGTGCCAGCAGTGAAATTGGCCAGGGATGGGAGACCCAGTACTTC. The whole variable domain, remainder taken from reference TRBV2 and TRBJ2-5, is EPEVTQTPSHQVTQMGQEVILRCVPISNHLYFYWYRQILGQKVEFLVSFYNNEISEKSEIFDDQFSVERPDGSNFTLKIRSTKLEDSAMYFCASSEIGQGWETQYFGPGTRLLVL.

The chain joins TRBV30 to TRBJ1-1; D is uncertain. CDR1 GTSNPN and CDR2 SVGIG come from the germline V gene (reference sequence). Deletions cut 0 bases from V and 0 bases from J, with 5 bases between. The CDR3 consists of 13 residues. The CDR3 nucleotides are TGTGCCTGGAGTGTGGTGGTGAACACTGAAGCTTTCTTT. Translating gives CAWSVVVNTEAFF.

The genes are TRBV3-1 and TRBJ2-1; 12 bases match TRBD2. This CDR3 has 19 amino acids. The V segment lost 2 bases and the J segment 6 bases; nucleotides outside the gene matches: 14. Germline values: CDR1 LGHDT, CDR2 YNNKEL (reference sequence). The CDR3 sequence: CASSQTPGRLAGGLNEQFF. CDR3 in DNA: TGTGCCAGCAGCCAAACCCCGGGTCGTCTAGCGGGGGGGCTCAATGAGCAGTTCTTC.

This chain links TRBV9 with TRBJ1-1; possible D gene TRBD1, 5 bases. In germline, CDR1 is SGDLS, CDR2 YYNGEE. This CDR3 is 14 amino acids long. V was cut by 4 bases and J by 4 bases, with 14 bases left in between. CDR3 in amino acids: CASSPPTVGTEAFF. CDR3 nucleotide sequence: TGTGCCAGCAGCCCCCCGACAGTGGGCACTGAAGCTTTCTTT.

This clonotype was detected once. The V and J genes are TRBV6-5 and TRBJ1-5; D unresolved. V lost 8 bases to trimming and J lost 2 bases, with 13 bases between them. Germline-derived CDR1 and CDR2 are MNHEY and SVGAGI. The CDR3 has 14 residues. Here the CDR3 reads CASGFKGGNQPQHF. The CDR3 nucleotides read TGTGCCAGCGGTTTTAAGGGAGGCAATCAGCCCCAGCATTTT.

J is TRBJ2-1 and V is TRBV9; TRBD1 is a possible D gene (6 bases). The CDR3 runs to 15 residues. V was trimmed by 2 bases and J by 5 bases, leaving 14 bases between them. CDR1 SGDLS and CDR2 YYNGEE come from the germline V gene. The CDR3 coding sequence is TGTGCCAGCAGCGTCACAGGGAATAGCCACAATGAGCAGTTCTTC. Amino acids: CASSVTGNSHNEQFF.

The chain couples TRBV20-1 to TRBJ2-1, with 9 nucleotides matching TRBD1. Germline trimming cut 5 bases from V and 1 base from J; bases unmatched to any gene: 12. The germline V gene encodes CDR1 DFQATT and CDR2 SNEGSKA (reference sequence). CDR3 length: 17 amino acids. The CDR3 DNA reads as TGCAGTGCTCCAGCCCGAGTGACAGGGGGTTCCTACAATGAGCAGTTCTTC. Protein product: CSAPARVTGGSYNEQFF.

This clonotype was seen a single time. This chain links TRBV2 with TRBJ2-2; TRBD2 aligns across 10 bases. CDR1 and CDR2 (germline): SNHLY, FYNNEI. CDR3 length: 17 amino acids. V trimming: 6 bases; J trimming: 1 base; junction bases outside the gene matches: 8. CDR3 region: CASSPLVAGGNTGELFF. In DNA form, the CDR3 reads TGTGCCAGCAGCCCCCTCGTAGCGGGGGGGAACACCGGGGAGCTGTTTTTT.

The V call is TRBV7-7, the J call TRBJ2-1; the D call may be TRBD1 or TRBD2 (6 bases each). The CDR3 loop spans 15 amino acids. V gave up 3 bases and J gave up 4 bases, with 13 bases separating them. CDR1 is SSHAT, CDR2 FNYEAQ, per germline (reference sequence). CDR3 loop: CASSLDSAGYNEQFF. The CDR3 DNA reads TGTGCCAGCAGCTTGGACAGTGCGGGGTACAATGAGCAGTTCTTC.

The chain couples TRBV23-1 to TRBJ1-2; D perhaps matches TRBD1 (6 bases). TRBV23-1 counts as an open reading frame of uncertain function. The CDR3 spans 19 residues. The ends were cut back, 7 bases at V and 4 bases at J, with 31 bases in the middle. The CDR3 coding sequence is TGCGCCAGCACCCACAGGACAAGGGGACATATCCCTTTTGTCTATGGCTACACCTTC. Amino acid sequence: CASTHRTRGHIPFVYGYTF.

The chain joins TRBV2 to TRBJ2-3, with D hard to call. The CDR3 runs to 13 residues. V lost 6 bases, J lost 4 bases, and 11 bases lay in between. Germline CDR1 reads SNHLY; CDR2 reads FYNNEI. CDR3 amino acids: CASRRTQADTQYF. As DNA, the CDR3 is TGTGCCAGCAGAAGGACGCAGGCAGATACGCAGTATTTT.

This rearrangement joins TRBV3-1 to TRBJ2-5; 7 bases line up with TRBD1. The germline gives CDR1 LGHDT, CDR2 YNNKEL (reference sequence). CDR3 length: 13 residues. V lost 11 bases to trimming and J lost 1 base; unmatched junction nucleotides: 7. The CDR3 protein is CACERDSQETQYF. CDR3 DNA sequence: TGTGCCTGCGAAAGGGACAGCCAAGAGACCCAGTACTTC.